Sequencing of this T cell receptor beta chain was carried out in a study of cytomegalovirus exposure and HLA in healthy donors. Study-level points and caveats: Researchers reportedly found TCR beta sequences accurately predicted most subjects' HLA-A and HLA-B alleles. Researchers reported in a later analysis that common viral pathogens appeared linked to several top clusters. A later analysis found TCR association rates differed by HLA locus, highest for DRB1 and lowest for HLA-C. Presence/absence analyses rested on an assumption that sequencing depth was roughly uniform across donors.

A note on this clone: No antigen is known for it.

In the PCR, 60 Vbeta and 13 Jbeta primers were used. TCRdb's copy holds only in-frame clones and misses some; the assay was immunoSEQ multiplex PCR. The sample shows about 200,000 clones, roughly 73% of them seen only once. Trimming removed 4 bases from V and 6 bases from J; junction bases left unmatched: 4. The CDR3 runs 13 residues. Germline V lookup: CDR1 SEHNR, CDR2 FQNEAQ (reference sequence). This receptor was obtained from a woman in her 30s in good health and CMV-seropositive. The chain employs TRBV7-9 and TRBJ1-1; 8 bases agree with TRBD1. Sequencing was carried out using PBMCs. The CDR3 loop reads CASSSGGAAEAFF. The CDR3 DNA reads TGTGCCAGCAGCTCAGGGGGCGCCGCTGAAGCTTTCTTT.